Below, 9 T cell receptor beta chains from the same sample are listed, as sequenced in a study of cytomegalovirus exposure and HLA in healthy donors. The PCR made use of 60 Vbeta and 13 Jbeta primers. Clones were read by immunoSEQ multiplex PCR, and TCRdb kept only the in-frame ones, dropping some. The sample records 80,000 to 100,000 clones, 80% to 85% being singletons. Sequencing used PBMCs. Receptor source: a man aged 40-49 years in good health and CMV-seronegative.

The chain recombines TRBV30 with TRBJ1-1; 7 positions match TRBD1. Trimming took 0 bases from V and 0 from J; bases not matched to a gene: 4. The germline CDR1 and CDR2 sequences are GTSNPN and SVGIG (reference sequence). CDR3 length: 15 residues. DNA of the CDR3: TGTGCCTGGAGTGTAACGGACAGGCTGAACACTGAAGCTTTCTTT. Protein product: CAWSVTDRLNTEAFF.

This chain uses TRBV11-2 with TRBJ1-2; 8 positions match TRBD1. Germline values: CDR1 SGHAT, CDR2 FQNNGV. After removal of 5 bases from V and 1 base from J, the junction contained 12 bases not matched to a gene. The CDR3 runs 17 residues. CDR3 DNA: TGTGCCAGCAGCCAGGGCCGGGGACAGGTCCATAACTATGGCTACACCTTC. The encoded protein is CASSQGRGQVHNYGYTF.

CDR3 nucleotides: TGTGCCAGCAGTGGCCGGGGGGGCCAAGAGACCCAGTACTTC. Amino acid sequence: CASSGRGGQETQYF. The V gene is TRBV6-6, the J gene TRBJ2-5; 8 nucleotides align to TRBD2. Germline values: CDR1 MNHNY, CDR2 SVGAGI (reference sequence). V lost 5 bases, J lost 1 base, and 3 bases stayed unmatched. CDR3 length: 14 residues.

The chain couples TRBV5-4 to TRBJ2-2, with D unclear. This CDR3 has 13 amino acids. Germline V CDR1 and CDR2: SGHNT, YYREEE (reference sequence). V dropped 2 bases and J dropped 3 bases, with 5 bases sitting between them. The CDR3 DNA reads as TGTGCCAGCAGCTTCCCCGACACCGGGGAGCTGTTTTTT. Protein sequence: CASSFPDTGELFF.

This clone is a singleton in its sample. The chain couples TRBV9 to TRBJ1-1; 7 bases are shared with TRBD1. The ends lost 7 bases at V and 0 bases at J; junction bases unmatched: 6. CDR3 length equals 14 residues. The germline CDR1 and CDR2 sequences are SGDLS and YYNGEE. The CDR3 coding sequence is TGTGCCAGCGGGACAGAGACCATGAACACTGAAGCTTTCTTT. This translates into CASGTETMNTEAFF.

CDR3 nucleotides: TGTGCCAGCAGGGCTCGGGTGAGCTATGGCTACACCTTC. Its translation is CASRARVSYGYTF. V usage is TRBV2 and J usage is TRBJ1-2; D ambiguous. Germline CDR1 is SNHLY and CDR2 is FYNNEI. The CDR3 loop spans 13 amino acids. Trimming removed 6 bases at V and 4 bases at J, with 12 bases between.

This chain uses TRBV2 with TRBJ1-2; tentatively, D is TRBD1 (5 bases). The CDR3 runs to 11 residues. V lost 6 bases to trimming and J lost 6 bases, with 8 bases between them. The germline V gene encodes CDR1 SNHLY and CDR2 FYNNEI. The CDR3 loop is CASRDNDGYTF. CDR3 nucleotide sequence: TGTGCCAGCAGGGACAACGATGGCTACACCTTC.

CDR3 sequence reads: CASSPRQLDNEQFF. The CDR3 DNA reads as TGTGCCAGCTCACCCAGACAGTTGGACAATGAGCAGTTCTTC. The V gene is TRBV18, the J gene TRBJ2-1; possibly TRBD1 for D (5 bases). CDR1 KGHSH and CDR2 LQKENI come from the germline V gene. Trimming removed 3 bases from V and 5 bases from J, with 11 bases in between. The CDR3 is 14 amino acids.

This sequence joins TRBV6-4 and TRBJ2-1, with TRBD1 matching over 10 bases. The CDR3 runs to 13 residues. The germline gives CDR1 MRHNA, CDR2 SNTAGT. The J segment lost 4 bases and the V segment lost 11 bases, leaving 5 bases of the junction unmatched. CDR3 nucleotides: TGTGCCGTCGGGACAGGGGATTACAATGAGCAGTTCTTC. Its protein is CAVGTGDYNEQFF.